The present TCR beta chain was sequenced within a study of cytomegalovirus exposure and HLA in healthy donors. Study as a whole: Prior work identified 120 million or so unique TCR beta sequences in some 200 million T cells. Whole-study findings and limits: Testing in vitro showed a few CMV-associated chains specific for CMV antigens.

The CDR3 consists of 13 residues. V lost 1 base and J 3 bases, leaving 6 bases between the germline ends. Per the germline V gene, CDR1 is SEHNR and CDR2 is FQNEAQ (reference sequence). A multiplex PCR was run with 60 Vbeta primers and 13 Jbeta primers. The protocol was immunoSEQ multiplex PCR, while the TCRdb copy is restricted to in-frame clones and leaves out a portion. This table holds approximately 72,000 clones. About this clone itself: The antigen is not known.

Likely unrecorded immune exposures existed in these nominally healthy donors. The rearrangement links TRBV7-9 to TRBJ1-2; D is ambiguous. This sequence was found in a middle-aged man in good health and CMV-seronegative. Sequenced material: PBMCs. CDR3 loop: CASSLGAHYGYTF. CDR3 bases: TGTGCCAGCAGCTTAGGGGCACACTATGGCTACACCTTC.